This T cell receptor beta chain emerged from a study of shared clonotypes between healthy human individuals. Study-wide context: Donors had three CD4 naive, three CD4 memory, two CD8 naive and one CD8 memory plate apiece.

CDR3 size: 14 residues. The V gene's germline CDR1 is SGHNT and CDR2 YENEEA. With 5 bases removed from V and 4 bases from J, the gap between germline ends came to 12 bases. The naive CD8 fraction comprised CD45RO-negative cells positively selected for CCR7 and excluded terminally differentiated effector memory CD45RA+ cells. Sequenced by immunoSEQ multiplex PCR; TCRdb stores in-frame clones only, minus some. The table lists hundreds of thousands of clones, approximately 95% of them singletons. This receptor was identified in a woman aged 25-40 years in good health. Sequences were obtained from naive CD8+ T cells sorted from blood. The chain recombines TRBV11-3 with TRBJ1-3; D possibly corresponds to TRBD1 (5 bases). Written as DNA, the CDR3 is TGTGCCAGCAGCAATACGACAGTAGGAAACACCATATATTTT. This encodes CASSNTTVGNTIYF.